Following are 8 T cell receptor beta chains from one sample sequenced in a study of shared clonotypes between healthy human individuals (dated by TCRdb to the early 2020s). Libraries were constructed by the immunoSEQ multiplex PCR assay. The immuneACCESS repertoire file appears here via TCRdb, limited to in-frame rearrangements. These files lack a portion of the clones; in checked studies, under half of the deficit traces to unresolved V genes, and the cause of the others is not known. The sample table holds roughly 2.5 million clones, of which 85% to 95% were seen once. Over 0.12% of the sample is taken by the ten largest. What was sequenced was naive CD4+ T cells sorted from blood. Taken with the paper, the label for cell subset or site translates to: CD45RA+ positively selected. These receptor sequences come from a young man in good health.

The V and J genes are TRBV5-4 and TRBJ2-7; D unresolved. V lost 0 bases to trimming and J lost 0 bases, with 13 bases between them. The CDR3 is 16 residues long. Germline loops: CDR1 SGHNT, CDR2 YYREEE (reference sequence). The CDR3 loop reads CASSLVAGSSSYEQYF. CDR3 DNA sequence: TGTGCCAGCAGCTTGGTTGCAGGTAGCAGCTCCTACGAGCAGTACTTC.

The J gene is TRBJ1-4, the V gene TRBV28; D is uncertain. Germline-derived CDR1 and CDR2 are MDHEN and SYDVKM. The ends were cut back, 4 bases at V and 4 bases at J, with 13 bases in the middle. The CDR3 covers 15 residues. The CDR3 is CASSSPGKGNEKLFF. The CDR3 nucleotides read TGTGCCAGCAGTTCCCCGGGAAAGGGTAATGAAAAACTGTTTTTT.

The rearrangement uses TRBV7-9 and TRBJ2-5; possible D gene TRBD2, 6 bases. The CDR3 is 14 residues long. Trimming cost V 2 bases and J 5 bases, with 12 bases left between them. Germline assignment: CDR1 SEHNR and CDR2 FQNEAQ (reference sequence). The CDR3 DNA reads as TGTGCCAGCAGCTTAACGCGGACTATGGAGACCCAGTACTTC. Translation: CASSLTRTMETQYF.

The chain employs TRBV23-1 and TRBJ2-7, with unresolved D. TRBV23-1 is known as an ORF, though its function is uncertain. V dropped 0 bases and J dropped 5 bases, with 8 bases sitting between them. The CDR3 covers 13 residues. For the CDR3, the DNA is TGCGCCAGCAGTCAATCCCCTATCAACGAGCAGTACTTC. Translated, it gives CASSQSPINEQYF.

The chain has TRBV6-1 and TRBJ1-4; D is unresolved. With 3 bases removed from V and 1 base from J, the gap between germline ends came to 15 bases. Germline assignment: CDR1 MNHNS and CDR2 SASEGT. This CDR3 is built from 17 residues. The CDR3 DNA sequence: TGTGCCAGCAGTGATCCTGGATACGCGCGAACTAATGAAAAACTGTTTTTT. This encodes CASSDPGYARTNEKLFF.

The chain joins TRBV7-9 to TRBJ1-6, with D tentatively TRBD1 (5 bases). This CDR3 region has 14 residues. V was cut by 9 bases and J by 6 bases, with 15 bases left in between. Germline CDR1 reads SEHNR; CDR2 reads FQNEAQ (reference sequence). The CDR3 DNA reads as TGTGCCAGTCTACCTCAGGGAATTAATTCACCCCTCCACTTT. Translating gives CASLPQGINSPLHF.

The chain is built from TRBV6-5 and TRBJ1-2; TRBD1 might be the D (5 bases). This CDR3 region has 13 residues. CDR1 is MNHEY and CDR2 is SVGAGI in the germline V gene. The germline V and J ends were trimmed by 4 bases and 4 bases, with 10 bases remaining between them. CDR3 DNA sequence: TGTGCCAGCAGTTTGCGACAGACCTATGGCTACACCTTC. As protein: CASSLRQTYGYTF.

This chain connects TRBV5-1 to TRBJ2-3; 11 bases line up with TRBD1. The CDR3 consists of 14 residues. Germline lookup yields CDR1 SGHRS and CDR2 YFSETQ. Trimming cost V 3 bases and J 5 bases; bases outside gene matches: 2. CDR3 DNA sequence: TGCGCCAGCAGCTGGGACAGGGGGGAAGATACGCAGTATTTT. It translates to CASSWDRGEDTQYF.